This entry lists 5 T cell receptor beta chains sequenced from one sample in a study of T cells after yellow fever vaccination. Via MiXCR, TCRdb re-called the 5' RACE reads, giving one row per CDR3 protein. Seen here are about 350,000 distinct CDR3 sequences, roughly 8% observed once, and the top ten hold approximately 16%. The sequences come from PBMCs, collected roughly 46 days after the first yellow fever vaccination. The receptors here all came from a man between 18 and 29 years old who received the YFV17D yellow fever vaccine.

CDR3 coding DNA: TGCAGCACAGGGAACACAGATACGCAGTATTTT. It encodes CSTGNTDTQYF. This chain links TRBV29-1 with TRBJ2-3, with a possible D match to TRBD1 (6 bases). V lost 8 bases to trimming and J lost 2 bases, with 8 bases between them. The CDR3 has 11 amino acids. CDR1 and CDR2 (germline): SQVTM, ANQGSEA.

This clonotype was seen more than once but under ten times. The chain is built from TRBV5-1 and TRBJ2-1; TRBD2 matches 8 bases. The CDR3 is 13 amino acids. Germline-derived CDR1 and CDR2 are SGHRS and YFSETQ. After removal of 5 bases from V and 4 bases from J, the junction contained 2 bases not matched to a gene. DNA for the CDR3: TGCGCCAGCAGACCTAGCGGGTACAATGAGCAGTTCTTC. This sequence encodes CASRPSGYNEQFF. Filled out from reference TRBV5-1 and TRBJ2-1, the complete variable domain reads KAGVTQTPRYLIKTRGQQVTLSCSPISGHRSVSWYQQTPGQGLQFLFEYFSETQRNKGNFPGRFSGRQFSNSRSEMNVSTLELGDSALYLCASRPSGYNEQFFGPGTRLTVL.

This clonotype showed up just a few times. The rearrangement joins TRBV18 to TRBJ2-3, with 10 bases that match TRBD2. The CDR3 runs to 14 residues. J gave up 4 bases and V 4 bases, and 2 bases lay outside the gene matches. Germline values: CDR1 KGHSH, CDR2 LQKENI. DNA for the CDR3: TGTGCCAGCTCACGTCTAGCGGGGGCAGATACGCAGTATTTT. Its protein product is CASSRLAGADTQYF.

A remark on this clonotype: At one end the junction does not follow the germline gene, possibly because of a read error. The chain employs TRBV19 and TRBJ2-1, with D hard to call. Germline CDR1 LNHDA, CDR2 SQIVND (reference sequence). The CDR3 contains 13 residues. DNA for the CDR3: TGTGCCAGGAGTATAGCATGGGACAATGAGCAGTTCTTC. Translating gives CARSIAWDNEQFF.

The rearrangement uses TRBV5-1 and TRBJ2-3; 7 bases are shared with TRBD2. V lost 4 bases, J lost 10 bases, and 21 bases stayed unmatched. This CDR3 region has 17 residues. The germline V gene has CDR1 SGHRS and CDR2 YFSETQ. CDR3 nucleotides: TGCGCCAGCAGCCTACCTAACAGCGGGGCCTTACTGGATGCGCAGTATTTT. Translating gives CASSLPNSGALLDAQYF.